The T cell receptor beta chain described here comes from a study of blood T cell repertoires in COVID-19. Across the whole study: Samples representing acute and convalescent COVID-19 were sourced from the United States, Italy and Spain. In each case, the material was cDNA or gDNA derived from T cells, B-cell-depleted T cells, or PBMCs.

Germline loops: CDR1 SGDLS, CDR2 YYNGEE. J gave up 3 bases and V 3 bases, and 10 bases lay outside the gene matches. The length of the CDR3 is 16 residues. In the original workflow: It was from reference gene primer amplification that nucleated cell counts were estimated. Sequencing was performed with immunoSEQ multiplex PCR; in TCRdb, only in-frame clones are kept and a portion is missing. The D gene and trimming were derived from the DNA, and the V and J assignments and clone size from that table. In the table there are around 220,000 clones, roughly 87% of which are singletons. This clonotype originated in a man aged 35 to 55 with active or convalescent COVID-19. V and J are TRBV9 and TRBJ2-3; 7 nucleotides align to TRBD1. Sequencing was performed on peripheral blood. The CDR3 is CASSGRYRGRTDTQYF. The CDR3 nucleotides read TGTGCCAGCAGCGGGCGATACAGGGGCAGGACAGATACGCAGTATTTT.